The sample holds a few counts of the clone carrying this TCR beta chain. Its antigen remains unidentified. PCR primers comprised 60 Vbeta and 13 Jbeta primers. Per the original methods: About 11 million of the roughly 77 million unique TCR beta chains counted in a later analysis were shared. Profiling relied on immunoSEQ multiplex PCR, and the TCRdb table lists in-frame clones only, not all of them. V and J calls and clone size are given by that table; D and trimming were obtained from the DNA. The repertoire has some 140,000 clones, roughly three quarters of them found once; the top ten carry around 13%. The data stem from a study of cytomegalovirus exposure and HLA in healthy donors. Study results and caveats: When analyzed later, a missense DCLRE1C variant was found to be linked to TCR beta V- and J-gene trimming.

CDR3 length: 16 residues. Germline V CDR1 and CDR2: SGHNT, YYREEE (reference sequence). J was trimmed by 7 bases and V by 4 bases; bases with no gene match: 10. V and J are TRBV5-4 and TRBJ2-2; 10 nucleotides match TRBD2. Sequencing was done on a sample of PBMCs. The sequence was obtained from a man in his thirties or forties in good health and CMV-seropositive. In nucleotides, the CDR3 is TGTGCCAGCAGCACCCTAGCGGGAGCCGGGGGCGGGGAGCTGTTTTTT. This gives the protein CASSTLAGAGGGELFF.